The count of the clone carrying this T cell receptor beta chain is one. Its specificity is not known. Sequencing used immunoSEQ multiplex PCR; TCRdb keeps in-frame clones, though not all of them. The repertoire has about 120,000 clones, approximately 92% of them found once; the top ten carry 4.2%. This CDR3 spans 14 amino acids. Germline-derived CDR1 and CDR2 are SGHTA and FQGNSA. V lost 1 base to trimming and J lost 1 base, with 7 bases between them. This entry is derived from a study of T cell responses to AZD1222 COVID-19 vaccine. Broader study findings: Targets within unmutated variant regions were reportedly found for nearly half of spike-specific TCRs. Increases in Spike-specific TCR breadth and depth were seen after two AZD1222 doses.

Source: peripheral blood, taken 28 days after the second dose of the MenACWY control vaccine. The chain has TRBV7-2 and TRBJ1-1; D is unclear. The TCR originated in an adult who received the MenACWY meningococcal vaccine as a control. The CDR3 here is CASSLGAANTEAFF. The CDR3 DNA reads as TGTGCCAGCAGCTTAGGAGCGGCGAACACTGAAGCTTTCTTT.